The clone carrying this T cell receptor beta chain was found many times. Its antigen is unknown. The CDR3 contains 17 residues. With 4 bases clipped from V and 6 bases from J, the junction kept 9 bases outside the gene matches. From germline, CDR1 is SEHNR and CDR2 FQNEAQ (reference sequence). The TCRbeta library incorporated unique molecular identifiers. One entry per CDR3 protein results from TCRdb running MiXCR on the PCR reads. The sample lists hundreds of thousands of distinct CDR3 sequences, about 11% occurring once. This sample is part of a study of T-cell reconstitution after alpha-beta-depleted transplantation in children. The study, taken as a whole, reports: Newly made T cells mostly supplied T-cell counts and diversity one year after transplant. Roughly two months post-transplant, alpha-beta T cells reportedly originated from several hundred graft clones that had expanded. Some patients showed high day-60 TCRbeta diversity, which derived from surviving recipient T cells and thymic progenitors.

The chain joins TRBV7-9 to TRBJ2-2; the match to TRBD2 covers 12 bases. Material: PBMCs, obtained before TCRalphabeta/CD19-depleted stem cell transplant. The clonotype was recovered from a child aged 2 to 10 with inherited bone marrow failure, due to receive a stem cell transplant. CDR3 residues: CASSSGLAGRIAGELFF. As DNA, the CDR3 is TGTGCCAGCAGCTCGGGACTAGCGGGTCGGATAGCCGGGGAGCTGTTTTTT.